The 23 T cell receptor beta chains in this list originate from one sample, sequenced in a study of Tregs in tolerant kidney transplant recipients. Libraries were prepared by immunoSEQ multiplex PCR; TCRdb keeps only in-frame clonotypes and omits some of them. The data contain over 85,000 clones, roughly 93% of them seen just once; the ten biggest clones take up 0.46%. The material was CD4+ T cells from blood, obtained before the transplant. All receptors come from a human donor who received a combined kidney and bone marrow transplant.

This clone was detected only once. The V gene is TRBV10-3, the J gene TRBJ1-2; 9 bases line up with TRBD1. The CDR3 length is 12 residues. The germline CDR1 and CDR2 sequences are ENHRY and SYGVKD. Unmatched junction bases numbered 5, after V lost 10 bases and J lost 5 bases. The CDR3 region has the DNA TGTGCCACCGCCGGGACAGGGTATGGCTACACCTTC. Its translation: CATAGTGYGYTF.

V is TRBV7-2 and J is TRBJ2-7, with TRBD1 matching 8 bases. This CDR3 comprises 16 residues. Germline V CDR1 and CDR2: SGHTA, FQGNSA. Trimming at V came to 1 base and at J to 2 bases, leaving 7 bases not matched to a gene. CDR3 nucleotide sequence: TGTGCCAGCAGCTTAGATCCGGGACAGGCCCCCTACGAGCAGTACTTC. Translation: CASSLDPGQAPYEQYF.

Here the CDR3 DNA reads TGCAGCGTTGTGACGGGGGAGGTGAACACTGAAGCTTTCTTT. Translated, it gives CSVVTGEVNTEAFF. The chain combines TRBV29-1 with TRBJ1-1; weak D call: TRBD1 (5 bases). V lost 4 bases and J 0 bases, leaving 12 bases between the germline ends. CDR1 SQVTM and CDR2 ANQGSEA come from the germline V gene. CDR3 size: 14 residues.

Written as DNA, the CDR3 is TGCGCCAGCAGCTTCCAGGCGAACACTGAAGCTTTCTTT. This encodes CASSFQANTEAFF. The J gene is TRBJ1-1, the V gene TRBV5-1; the D is unclear. The CDR3 loop spans 13 amino acids. From germline, CDR1 is SGHRS and CDR2 YFSETQ. Between the trimmed V and J ends, which lost 2 bases and 1 base, there was a span of 6 bases. The whole variable domain, remainder taken from reference TRBV5-1 and TRBJ1-1, is KAGVTQTPRYLIKTRGQQVTLSCSPISGHRSVSWYQQTPGQGLQFLFEYFSETQRNKGNFPGRFSGRQFSNSRSEMNVSTLELGDSALYLCASSFQANTEAFFGQGTRLTVV.

Notes on this clone: Other DNA sequences within the sample encode an identical CDR3. V usage is TRBV6-1 and J usage is TRBJ1-6, with 9 positions matching TRBD1. The ends lost 5 bases at V and 6 bases at J; junction bases unmatched: 5. The CDR3 sequence is 15 residues long. Germline V gene lookup returns CDR1 MNHNS and CDR2 SASEGT. The CDR3 DNA follows: TGTGCCAGCAGTCCCGGGACAGGGCGTAATTCACCCCTCCACTTT. This encodes CASSPGTGRNSPLHF.

The chain recombines TRBV18 with TRBJ1-2, with 8 bases matching TRBD1. V was clipped by 3 bases and J by 8 bases; unmatched bases: 14. Germline V gene sequence: CDR1 KGHSH, CDR2 LQKENI. CDR3 length: 16 residues. CDR3 nucleotide sequence: TGTGCCAGCTCACCCCAAGGGACAGGCCTGACTTTAGGCTACACCTTC. It translates to CASSPQGTGLTLGYTF.

The chain links TRBV5-4 to TRBJ2-7, with D perhaps TRBD1 (6 bases). CDR3 length: 15 amino acids. Germline CDR1 and CDR2: SGHNT and YYREEE (reference sequence). V was shortened by 3 bases and J by 3 bases, with 16 bases between the two germline ends. Here the CDR3 reads CASSSGGQTNYEQYF. The CDR3, as DNA: TGTGCCAGCAGCTCCGGTGGACAGACAAACTACGAGCAGTACTTC. Supplemented by reference TRBV5-4 and TRBJ2-7, the full variable domain reads ETGVTQSPTHLIKTRGQQVTLRCSSQSGHNTVSWYQQALGQGPQFIFQYYREEENGRGNFPPRFSGLQFPNYSSELNVNALELDDSALYLCASSSGGQTNYEQYFGPGTRLTVT.

The chain combines TRBV5-8 with TRBJ2-3, with TRBD2 matching 9 bases. This CDR3 region has 16 residues. Trimming removed 0 bases from V and 5 bases from J; junction bases left unmatched: 7. CDR1 is SGHTS, CDR2 YDEGEE, per germline. CDR3 bases: TGTGCCAGCAGCTTGGGGCGGGGGGGCCGAGGAGATACGCAGTATTTT. This gives the protein CASSLGRGGRGDTQYF. The full variable domain, with the rest looked up from reference TRBV5-8 and TRBJ2-3, is EAGVTQSPTHLIKTRGQQATLRCSPISGHTSVYWYQQALGLGLQFLLWYDEGEERNRGNFPPRFSGRQFPNYSSELNVNALELEDSALYLCASSLGRGGRGDTQYFGPGTRLTVL.

The CDR3 region is CASSTFSGGSYNEQFF. DNA for the CDR3: TGTGCCAGCAGCACCTTTAGCGGGGGGTCCTACAATGAGCAGTTCTTC. The rearrangement joins TRBV9 to TRBJ2-1; 10 bases align to TRBD2. V lost 4 bases to trimming and J lost 1 base; unmatched junction nucleotides: 5. CDR3 size: 16 residues. Germline lookup yields CDR1 SGDLS and CDR2 YYNGEE.

The V and J genes are TRBV6-5 and TRBJ2-1; unclear D gene. CDR1 is MNHEY, CDR2 SVGAGI, per germline. The CDR3 contains 16 residues. The V end lost 0 bases, the J end lost 10 bases, and 19 bases lay between the germline ends. The CDR3 DNA reads as TGTGCCAGCAGTTACTCGTGGTGGCCCTCACCTGCCGAGCAGTTCTTC. Its protein product is CASSYSWWPSPAEQFF.

The rearrangement uses TRBV5-5 and TRBJ1-2; D call uncertain. V shed 4 bases and J shed 4 bases, with 14 bases lying between them. The CDR3 totals 14 residues. Germline V gene sequence: CDR1 SGHKS, CDR2 YYEKEE (reference sequence). CDR3 in DNA: TGTGCCAGCAGCCAAACAGTGGGTGGCTATGGCTACACCTTC. Amino acid sequence: CASSQTVGGYGYTF.

The rearrangement links TRBV19 to TRBJ1-4, with TRBD1 matching 10 bases. CDR3 length equals 17 residues. V shed 3 bases and J 4 bases; nucleotides not matched to a gene: 8. CDR1 and CDR2 (germline): LNHDA, SQIVND (reference sequence). The CDR3, as DNA: TGTGCCAGTAGTATCCGGGACAGGGGTCCAATTAATGAAAAACTGTTTTTT. This encodes CASSIRDRGPINEKLFF.

The chain links TRBV28 to TRBJ2-4, with a possible D match to TRBD2 (7 bases). The V gene lost 3 bases and the J gene lost 0 bases, with 9 bases spanning the gap. The germline CDR1 and CDR2 sequences are MDHEN and SYDVKM. This CDR3 has 15 residues. The CDR3 DNA reads as TGTGCCAGCAGTTTGGGGGGGCGAGCCAAAAACATTCAGTACTTC. Translation: CASSLGGRAKNIQYF.

The rearrangement links TRBV9 to TRBJ1-6; no definite D call. Trimming removed 4 bases at V and 13 bases at J, with 12 bases between. The CDR3 sequence is 12 residues long. Looked up from germline, CDR1 is SGDLS and CDR2 is YYNGEE. The chain's CDR3 is CASSSLANPLHF. The CDR3 region has the DNA TGTGCCAGCAGCTCGTTGGCCAACCCCCTCCACTTT.

The chain employs TRBV10-3 and TRBJ2-5; D is unresolved. The closer fit of TRBJ2-7 to the DNA end suggests the J call may be wrong. Germline CDR1 reads ENHRY; CDR2 reads SYGVKD. This CDR3 has 14 residues. Here the CDR3 DNA reads TGTGCCATCAGTGAATCAGGAACTTATGGCGAGCAGTACTTC. This encodes CAISESGTYGEQYF.

The genes are TRBV4-3 and TRBJ2-3; D is ambiguous. Trimming shortened V by 1 base and J by 0 bases, and 8 bases separated the two germline ends. The germline V gene encodes CDR1 LGHNA and CDR2 YSLEER. The CDR3 has 15 residues. The CDR3 DNA is TGCGCCAGCAGCCAAGTCCGAACTAGCACAGATACGCAGTATTTT. Amino acids: CASSQVRTSTDTQYF.

On this clone: The junction shows a germline mismatch at one end, possibly a read error. This same CDR3 is encoded by further DNA sequences in the sample. This chain uses TRBV5-8 with TRBJ1-6; TRBD1 agrees at 10 bases. Germline V CDR1 and CDR2: SGHTS, YDEGEE. The CDR3 consists of 15 residues. CDR3 protein: CASSFRDRGYSPLHF. For the CDR3, the DNA is TGTGCCAGCAGTTTCCGGGACAGGGGATATTCCCCCCTCCACTTT. The complete variable domain, with remaining parts taken from reference TRBV5-8 and TRBJ1-6, reads EAGVTQSPTHLIKTRGQQATLRCSPISGHTSVYWYQQALGLGLQFLLWYDEGEERNRGNFPPRFSGRQFPNYSSELNVNALELEDSALYLCASSFRDRGYSPLHFGNGTRLTVT.

V and J are TRBV18 and TRBJ1-1; D unresolved. With 6 bases removed from V and 7 bases from J, the gap between germline ends came to 18 bases. In germline, CDR1 is KGHSH, CDR2 LQKENI. This CDR3 is 14 amino acids long. The CDR3 nucleotides read TGTGCCAGCTCCCGAGGGTCGGTGCGGGATGAAGCTTTCTTT. Translating it yields CASSRGSVRDEAFF.

The chain joins TRBV4-3 to TRBJ2-3, with 12 bases matching TRBD2. The V gene's germline CDR1 is LGHNA and CDR2 YSLEER. The J segment lost 4 bases and the V segment lost 1 base, leaving 6 bases of the junction unmatched. The CDR3 runs to 17 residues. The CDR3 protein is CASSQASGLAGSDTQYF. DNA for the CDR3: TGCGCCAGCAGCCAAGCTTCGGGACTAGCGGGCTCAGATACGCAGTATTTT.

The chain recombines TRBV21-1 with TRBJ2-7; TRBD1 is the table's D call and was not checked against the DNA. TRBV21-1 is assigned pseudogene status. This CDR3 has 14 amino acids. The CDR3 here is CASSKCGTVYEQYF. CDR3 bases: TGTGCCAGCAGCAAATGCGGGACAGTTTACGAGCAGTACTTC.

The rearrangement joins TRBV9 to TRBJ2-1, with 9 bases that match TRBD2. After removal of 0 bases from V and 6 bases from J, the junction contained 7 bases not matched to a gene. This CDR3 region has 16 residues. CDR1 is SGDLS and CDR2 is YYNGEE in the germline V gene. In nucleotides, the CDR3 is TGTGCCAGCAGCGTAGTGGGGCGGGGGGGCAGCAATGAGCAGTTCTTC. Protein: CASSVVGRGGSNEQFF.

This sequence joins TRBV15 and TRBJ2-7, with 7 positions matching TRBD1. Germline CDR1 LNHNV, CDR2 YYDKDF (reference sequence). This CDR3 has 16 residues. Trimming took 1 base from V and 3 from J; bases not matched to a gene: 9. The CDR3 DNA is TGTGCCACCAGCAGAGTCAAGGGGGCGTCCTACTACGAGCAGTACTTC. Residues: CATSRVKGASYYEQYF.

The genes are TRBV5-3 and TRBJ1-1, with TRBD1 as a possible D gene (6 bases). TRBV5-3 is marked as an open reading frame, function uncertain. CDR3 length: 13 amino acids. The germline V and J ends were trimmed by 10 bases and 1 base, with 14 bases remaining between them. This CDR3 is CAPQGQGNTEAFF. Here the CDR3 DNA reads TGTGCCCCTCAGGGGCAGGGGAACACTGAAGCTTTCTTT.